This TCR beta chain was found in a study of beta chain features in type 1 diabetes. Findings and limits, study-wide: Cells that show high TCR expression could be over-represented by cDNA sequencing. Moderate yet significant TCRB CDR3 shortening was seen in Type 1 diabetes patients in all four CD4+ subsets.

Of the isolated RNA, all was reverse transcribed, and so the sequenced material was expressed TCRB transcripts. Assay used: immunoSEQ multiplex PCR; TCRdb lists only in-frame clones, some missing. The sample lists about 330,000 clones; 8% to 13% were seen once. Note on this clone: Its target is unknown.

Germline CDR1 and CDR2: LGHNA and YSLEER. The CDR3 spans 15 residues. The V and J ends lost 1 base and 4 bases respectively, with 13 bases between them. This TCR was recovered from a woman between 25 and 40 years old in good health. The chain recombines TRBV4-3 with TRBJ1-1; maybe TRBD1 (6 bases). Sequencing input: naive CD4+ T cells from blood. The CDR3 is CASSQATGSSTEAFF. CDR3 nucleotide sequence: TGCGCCAGCAGCCAAGCGACAGGTTCCAGCACTGAAGCTTTCTTT.